This TCR beta chain emerged from a study of shared clonotypes between healthy human individuals. The wider study: Aged between 18 and 49, the donors were a couple of women and three men.

Only in-frame clones appear in the TCRdb table, and some are missing; sequencing was by immunoSEQ multiplex PCR. Of just over 95,000 clones detected, 65% to 70% appear once; the ten largest clones hold approximately 49%. Looked up from germline, CDR1 is SGHRS and CDR2 is YFSETQ. Between the trimmed V and J ends, which lost 2 bases and 7 bases, there was a span of 12 bases. The CDR3 loop spans 14 amino acids. Findings and caveats of the study: Large sequencing depth failed to make sorted-subset sequencing complete, rarefaction showed.

About this clone itself: Its specificity is not known.

The V and J genes are TRBV5-1 and TRBJ2-2; D may be TRBD2 (5 bases). This clonotype was obtained from a man in his thirties or forties in good health. Sequences were obtained from memory CD8+ T cells sorted from blood. Regarding subset: CD45RO+ cells pooled with CCR7-negative TemRA cells. CDR3 DNA sequence: TGCGCCAGCAGCTTTCTCAAAGAGGGCGGGGAGCTGTTTTTT. It specifies CASSFLKEGGELFF. The whole variable domain, filled in from reference TRBV5-1 and TRBJ2-2, reads KAGVTQTPRYLIKTRGQQVTLSCSPISGHRSVSWYQQTPGQGLQFLFEYFSETQRNKGNFPGRFSGRQFSNSRSEMNVSTLELGDSALYLCASSFLKEGGELFFGEGSRLTVL.